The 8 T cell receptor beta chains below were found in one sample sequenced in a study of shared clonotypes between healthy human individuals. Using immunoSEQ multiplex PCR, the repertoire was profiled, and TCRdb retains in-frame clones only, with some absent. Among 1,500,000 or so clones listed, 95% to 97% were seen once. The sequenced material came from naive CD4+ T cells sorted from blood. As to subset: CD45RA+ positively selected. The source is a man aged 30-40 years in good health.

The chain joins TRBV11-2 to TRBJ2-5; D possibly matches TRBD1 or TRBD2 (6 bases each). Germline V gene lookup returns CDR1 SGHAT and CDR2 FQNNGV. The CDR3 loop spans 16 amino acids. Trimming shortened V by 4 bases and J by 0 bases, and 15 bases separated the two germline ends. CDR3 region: CASSSWPGADQETQYF. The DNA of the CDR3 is TGTGCCAGCAGCTCATGGCCGGGGGCGGACCAAGAGACCCAGTACTTC.

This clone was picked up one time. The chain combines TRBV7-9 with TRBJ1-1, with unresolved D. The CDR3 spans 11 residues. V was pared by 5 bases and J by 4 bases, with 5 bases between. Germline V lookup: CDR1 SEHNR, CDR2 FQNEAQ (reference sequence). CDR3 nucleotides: TGTGCCAGCAGCCCAGTCACTGAAGCTTTCTTT. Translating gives CASSPVTEAFF.

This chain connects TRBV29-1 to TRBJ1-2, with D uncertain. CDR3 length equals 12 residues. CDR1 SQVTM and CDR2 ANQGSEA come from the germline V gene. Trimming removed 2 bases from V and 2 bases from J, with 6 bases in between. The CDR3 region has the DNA TGCAGCGTTGAAAACGGAAACTATGGCTACACCTTC. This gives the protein CSVENGNYGYTF.

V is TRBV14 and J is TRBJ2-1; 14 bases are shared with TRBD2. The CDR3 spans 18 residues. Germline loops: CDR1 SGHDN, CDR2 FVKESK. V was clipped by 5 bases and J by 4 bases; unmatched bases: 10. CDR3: CASSAPGLAGGHYNEQFF. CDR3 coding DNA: TGTGCCAGCAGCGCCCCTGGACTAGCGGGAGGACATTACAATGAGCAGTTCTTC.

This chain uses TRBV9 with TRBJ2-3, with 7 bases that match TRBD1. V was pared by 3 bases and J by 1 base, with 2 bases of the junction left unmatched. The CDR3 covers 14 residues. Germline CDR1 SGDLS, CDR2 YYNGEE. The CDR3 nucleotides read TGTGCCAGCAGCGATACAGGGGGCACAGATACGCAGTATTTT. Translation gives CASSDTGGTDTQYF.

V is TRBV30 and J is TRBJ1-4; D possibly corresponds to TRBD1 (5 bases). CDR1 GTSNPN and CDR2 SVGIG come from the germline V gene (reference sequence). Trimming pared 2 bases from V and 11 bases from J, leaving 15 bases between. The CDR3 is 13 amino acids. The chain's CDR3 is CAWSSQPTDKLFF. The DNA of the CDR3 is TGTGCCTGGAGTTCTCAACCGACAGATAAACTGTTTTTT.

The CDR3 bases are TGCAGTGCTAGCGCTCTCGCTGAAGCTTTCTTT. As protein: CSASALAEAFF. The gene calls are TRBV20-1 and TRBJ1-1, with D hard to call. This CDR3 is 11 amino acids long. V was pared by 3 bases and J by 6 bases, with 8 bases between. Per germline, CDR1 DFQATT and CDR2 SNEGSKA (reference sequence).

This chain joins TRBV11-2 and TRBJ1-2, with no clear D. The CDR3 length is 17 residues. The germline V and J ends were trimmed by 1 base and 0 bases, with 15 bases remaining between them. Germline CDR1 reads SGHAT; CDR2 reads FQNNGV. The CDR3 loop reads CASSLGGSSGANYGYTF. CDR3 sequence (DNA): TGTGCCAGCAGCTTAGGCGGGTCCAGCGGAGCTAACTATGGCTACACCTTC. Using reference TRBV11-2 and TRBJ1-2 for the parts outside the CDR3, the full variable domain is EAGVAQSPRYKIIEKRQSVAFWCNPISGHATLYWYQQILGQGPKLLIQFQNNGVVDDSQLPKDRFSAERLKGVDSTLKIQPAKLEDSAVYLCASSLGGSSGANYGYTFGSGTRLTVV.